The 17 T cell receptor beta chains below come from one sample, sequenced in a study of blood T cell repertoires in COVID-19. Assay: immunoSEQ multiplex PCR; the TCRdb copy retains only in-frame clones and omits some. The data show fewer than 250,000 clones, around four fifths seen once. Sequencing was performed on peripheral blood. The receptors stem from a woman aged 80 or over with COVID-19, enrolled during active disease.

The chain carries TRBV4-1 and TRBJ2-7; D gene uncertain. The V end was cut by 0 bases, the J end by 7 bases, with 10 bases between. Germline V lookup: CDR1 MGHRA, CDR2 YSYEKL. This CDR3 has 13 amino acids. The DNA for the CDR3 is TGCGCCAGCAGCCAAGAGCCCAGTTGGGAGCAGTACGTC. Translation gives CASSQEPSWEQYV.

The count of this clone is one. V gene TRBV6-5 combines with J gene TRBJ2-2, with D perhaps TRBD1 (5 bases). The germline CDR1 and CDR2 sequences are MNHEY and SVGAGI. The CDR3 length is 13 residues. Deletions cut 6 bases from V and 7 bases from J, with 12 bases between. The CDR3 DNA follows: TGTGCCAGCAGCCAAGGGGCCCTCGGGGAGCTGTTTTTT. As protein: CASSQGALGELFF.

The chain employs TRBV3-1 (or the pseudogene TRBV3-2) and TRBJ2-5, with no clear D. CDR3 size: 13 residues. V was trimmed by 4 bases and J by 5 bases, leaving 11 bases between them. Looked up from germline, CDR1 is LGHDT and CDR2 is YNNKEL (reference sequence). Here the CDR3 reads CASSRISRETQYF. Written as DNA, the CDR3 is TGTGCCAGCAGCCGTATCTCTCGGGAGACCCAGTACTTC.

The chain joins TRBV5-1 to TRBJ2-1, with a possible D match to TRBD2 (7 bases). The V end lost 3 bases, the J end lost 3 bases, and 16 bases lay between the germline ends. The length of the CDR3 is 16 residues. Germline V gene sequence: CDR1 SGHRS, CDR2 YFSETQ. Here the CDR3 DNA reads TGCGCCAGCAGCTCCCATCGAGGGGGGGGCTACAATGAGCAGTTCTTC. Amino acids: CASSSHRGGGYNEQFF.

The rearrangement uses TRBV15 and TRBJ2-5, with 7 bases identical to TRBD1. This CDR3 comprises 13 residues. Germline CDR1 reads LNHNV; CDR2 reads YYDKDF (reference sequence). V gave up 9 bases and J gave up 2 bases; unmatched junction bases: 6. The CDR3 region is CATSRDRQETQYF. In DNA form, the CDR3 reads TGTGCCACTTCCCGGGACAGACAAGAGACCCAGTACTTC.

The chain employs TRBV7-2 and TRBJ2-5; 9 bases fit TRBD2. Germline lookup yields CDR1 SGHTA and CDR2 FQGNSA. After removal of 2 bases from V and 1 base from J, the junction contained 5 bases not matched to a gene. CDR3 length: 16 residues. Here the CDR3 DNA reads TGTGCCAGCAGCTTACTAGCGGGAAATCCCCAAGAGACCCAGTACTTC. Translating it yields CASSLLAGNPQETQYF. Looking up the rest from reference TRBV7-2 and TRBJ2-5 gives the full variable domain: GAGVSQSPSNKVTEKGKDVELRCDPISGHTALYWYRQSLGQGLEFLIYFQGNSAPDKSGLPSDRFSAERTGGSVSTLTIQRTQQEDSAVYLCASSLLAGNPQETQYFGPGTRLLVL.

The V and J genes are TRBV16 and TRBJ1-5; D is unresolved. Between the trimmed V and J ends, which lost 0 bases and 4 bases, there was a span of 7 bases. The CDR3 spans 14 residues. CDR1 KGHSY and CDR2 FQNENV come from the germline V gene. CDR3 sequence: CASSQSRGNQPQHF. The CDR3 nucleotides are TGTGCCAGCAGCCAATCGCGGGGAAATCAGCCCCAGCATTTT.

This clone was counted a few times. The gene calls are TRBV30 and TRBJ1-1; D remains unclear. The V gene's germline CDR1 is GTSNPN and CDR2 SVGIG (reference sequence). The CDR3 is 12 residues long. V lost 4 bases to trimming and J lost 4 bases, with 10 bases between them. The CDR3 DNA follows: TGTGCCTGGAAACAAATGGCCACTGAAGCTTTCTTT. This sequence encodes CAWKQMATEAFF.

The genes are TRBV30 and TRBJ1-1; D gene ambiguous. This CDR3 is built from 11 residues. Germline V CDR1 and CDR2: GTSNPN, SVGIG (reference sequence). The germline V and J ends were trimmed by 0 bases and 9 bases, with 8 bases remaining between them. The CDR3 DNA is TGTGCCTGGAGTGTTCCAGACAAAGCTTTCTTT. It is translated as CAWSVPDKAFF. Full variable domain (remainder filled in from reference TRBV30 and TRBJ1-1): SQTIHQWPATLVQPVGSPLSLECTVEGTSNPNLYWYRQAAGRGLQLLFYSVGIGQISSEVPQNLSASRPQDRQFILSSKKLLLSDSGFYLCAWSVPDKAFFGQGTRLTVV.

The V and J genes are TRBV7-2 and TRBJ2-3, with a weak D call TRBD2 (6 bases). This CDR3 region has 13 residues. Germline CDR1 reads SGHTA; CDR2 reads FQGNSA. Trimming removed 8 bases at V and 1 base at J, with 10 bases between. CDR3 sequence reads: CASRAGRTDTQYF. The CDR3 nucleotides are TGTGCCAGCCGGGCGGGGCGCACAGATACGCAGTATTTT.

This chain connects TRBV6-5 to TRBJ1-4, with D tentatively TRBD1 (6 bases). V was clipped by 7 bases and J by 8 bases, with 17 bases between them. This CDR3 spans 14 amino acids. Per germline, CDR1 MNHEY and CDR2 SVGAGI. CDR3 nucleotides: TGTGCCAGCAAGGCTGGCCTCCAGGGGGAAAAACTGTTTTTT. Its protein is CASKAGLQGEKLFF.

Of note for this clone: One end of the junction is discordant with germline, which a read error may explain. The CDR3 loop reads CAGSSPQGAAQHF. CDR3 in DNA: TGTGCCGGCAGTTCCCCCCAAGGCGCGGCCCAGCATTTT. The chain has TRBV28 and TRBJ1-5; D uncertain. Germline values: CDR1 MDHEN, CDR2 SYDVKM. There are 13 residues in the CDR3.

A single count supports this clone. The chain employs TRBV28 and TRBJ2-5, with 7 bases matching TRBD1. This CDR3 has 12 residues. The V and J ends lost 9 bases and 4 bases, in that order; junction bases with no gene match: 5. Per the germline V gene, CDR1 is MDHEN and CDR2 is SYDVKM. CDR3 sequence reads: CASSGQLETQYF. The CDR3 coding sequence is TGTGCCAGTTCGGGACAGCTAGAGACCCAGTACTTC.

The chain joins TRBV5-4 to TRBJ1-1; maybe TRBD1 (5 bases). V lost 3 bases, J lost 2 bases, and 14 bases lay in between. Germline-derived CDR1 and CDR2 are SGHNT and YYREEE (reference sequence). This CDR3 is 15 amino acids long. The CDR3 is CASSYTQGANTEAFF. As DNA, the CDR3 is TGTGCCAGCAGCTACACCCAAGGGGCTAACACTGAAGCTTTCTTT.

CDR3 sequence (DNA): TGTGCCATCAGCTCTACTAGTGACACCGGGGAGCTGTTTTTT. Translation gives CAISSTSDTGELFF. The rearrangement uses TRBV10-3 and TRBJ2-2, with a weak D call TRBD2 (5 bases). V shed 6 bases and J shed 3 bases, with 11 bases lying between them. Per germline, CDR1 ENHRY and CDR2 SYGVKD. The CDR3 is 14 residues long.

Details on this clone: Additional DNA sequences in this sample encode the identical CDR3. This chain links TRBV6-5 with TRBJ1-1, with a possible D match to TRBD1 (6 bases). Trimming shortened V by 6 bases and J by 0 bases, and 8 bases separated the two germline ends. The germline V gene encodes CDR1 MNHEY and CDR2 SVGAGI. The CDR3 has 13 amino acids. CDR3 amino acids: CASSRTVNTEAFF. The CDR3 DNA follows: TGTGCCAGCAGCAGGACAGTGAACACTGAAGCTTTCTTT.

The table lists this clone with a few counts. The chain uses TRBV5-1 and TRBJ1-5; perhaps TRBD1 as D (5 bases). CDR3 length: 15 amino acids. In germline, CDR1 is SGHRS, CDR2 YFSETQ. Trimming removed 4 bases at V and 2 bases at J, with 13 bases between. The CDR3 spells CASSPGGGGNQPQHF. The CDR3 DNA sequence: TGCGCCAGCAGCCCCGGGGGAGGAGGCAATCAGCCCCAGCATTTT.